Listed below are T cell receptor beta chains from one sample, sequenced in a study of low-dose radiotherapy and immunotherapy resistance in tumors. A single record per CDR3 protein comes from TCRdb applying MiXCR to the reads. The table lists some 100,000 distinct CDR3 sequences, roughly 20% of them singletons. The sample was PBMCs, taken after low-dose radiotherapy plus immunotherapy. These receptors originate from a male donor with prostate cancer. CDR3s include the opening cysteine and the closing phenylalanine or tryptophan. The order of the fields is CDR3 protein, CDR3 DNA, V gene, D gene, clone size, J gene. A D gene is named only where the DNA matches it firmly. Only part of the rows carry a size: once, few, many, or a class if the clone is expanded.

CASSYGGETQYF,TGTGCCAGCAGTTACGGGGGGGAGACCCAGTACTTC,TRBV6-6,.,many,TRBJ2-5
CASSLAGGRTGELFF,TGTGCCAGCAGCTTAGCGGGGGGGCGAACCGGGGAGCTGTTTTTT,TRBV7-2,.,many,TRBJ2-2
CASSPTSGTPTGAQYF,TGTGCCAGCAGTCCCACTAGCGGAACCCCCACGGGGGCGCAGTATTTT,TRBV12-3/TRBV12-4,TRBD2,.,TRBJ2-3
CASSGGVTYQPQHF,TGTGCCAGCAGTGGAGGGGTTACCTATCAGCCCCAGCATTTT,TRBV2,.,many,TRBJ1-5
CASSQASRGSNNEQFF,TGTGCCAGCAGCCAAGCCTCGCGGGGGTCTAACAATGAGCAGTTCTTC,TRBV3-1,TRBD2,many,TRBJ2-1
CASSLSGTGTYEQYF,TGCGCCAGCAGCCTGTCCGGGACAGGGACCTACGAGCAGTACTTC,TRBV5-1,TRBD1,many,TRBJ2-7
CSALRGVRGPDEKLFF,TGCAGTGCCCTAAGGGGGGTTCGGGGCCCGGATGAAAAACTGTTTTTT,TRBV20-1,.,.,TRBJ1-4
CASSQNRGNEQFF,TGTGCCAGCAGCCAAAACCGGGGCAATGAGCAGTTCTTC,TRBV3-1,.,many,TRBJ2-1
CASTGSVSGNTIYF,TGTGCCAGCACCGGCAGCGTCTCTGGAAACACCATATATTTT,TRBV6-2/TRBV6-3,.,.,TRBJ1-3
CASSLSAYGYTF,TGTGCCAGCAGCTTATCAGCTTATGGCTACACCTTC,TRBV7-9,.,many,TRBJ1-2
CASSDGALRYEQYF,TGCGCCAGCAGCGACGGGGCTCTGCGTTACGAGCAGTACTTC,TRBV5-1,.,many,TRBJ2-7
CASSLVGLALDEQFF,TGTGCCAGCAGCTTAGTTGGACTAGCGCTCGATGAGCAGTTCTTC,TRBV11-2,TRBD2,many,TRBJ2-1
CSVEDSDRRNEAFF,TGCAGCGTTGAAGACAGCGACAGGCGAAATGAAGCTTTCTTT,TRBV29-1,.,many,TRBJ1-1
CARNSGGPKQGLECGYTF,TGTGCCAGGAACTCAGGGGGGCCGAAACAGGGTTTGGAGTGTGGCTACACCTTC,TRBV6-5,TRBD1,many,TRBJ1-2